The 24 T cell receptor beta chains in this list originate from one sample, sequenced in a study of T cells in Graves' hyperthyroidism and ophthalmopathy. It was RNA transcripts that yielded the amplified TCR beta CDR3 regions. HTBI primers were used for first-round RT-PCR of the TCR CDR3. TCRdb analysed the multiplex PCR reads with MiXCR anew, one entry per CDR3 protein. The repertoire holds 600,000 to 650,000 distinct CDR3 sequences, with less than 25% as singletons. Sequencing used blood. The receptors were sampled from a man aged 30 to 45 with Graves' ophthalmopathy.

The table lists this clonotype with a few counts. The chain employs TRBV27 and TRBJ2-1; a possible D gene is TRBD2 (6 bases). CDR1 MNHEY and CDR2 SMNVEV come from the germline V gene (reference sequence). Trimming removed 7 bases at V and 0 bases at J, with 13 bases between. This CDR3 region has 15 residues. The CDR3 DNA reads as TGTGCCAGCACGAGAGCGGGCAGCTCCTACAATGAGCAGTTCTTC. Translating gives CASTRAGSSYNEQFF.

The chain joins TRBV20-1 to TRBJ1-1, with TRBD1 identical over 11 bases. With V trimmed by 5 bases and J by 4 bases, 0 bases remained unmatched. The CDR3 totals 12 residues. The germline CDR1 and CDR2 sequences are DFQATT and SNEGSKA (reference sequence). CDR3 DNA: TGCAGTGCTGGGACAGGGGGCACTGAAGCTTTCTTT. This translates into CSAGTGGTEAFF.

This clonotype has just a few counts. The chain recombines TRBV20-1 with TRBJ1-2; D is undetermined. The CDR3 sequence is 12 residues long. With 5 bases removed from V and 1 base from J, the gap between germline ends came to 8 bases. Germline assignment: CDR1 DFQATT and CDR2 SNEGSKA (reference sequence). CDR3 DNA: TGCAGTGCTTACGACATTAACTATGGCTACACCTTC. Its translation is CSAYDINYGYTF.

This clonotype was seen only a few times. The rearrangement links TRBV19 to TRBJ2-7; D not resolved. Deletions cut 0 bases from V and 0 bases from J, with 9 bases between. This CDR3 region has 15 residues. Germline V gene data show CDR1 as LNHDA and CDR2 as SQIVND (reference sequence). CDR3 sequence (DNA): TGTGCCAGTAGTATAGAGCCTGCTAGCTCCTACGAGCAGTACTTC. Protein sequence: CASSIEPASSYEQYF.

The chain couples TRBV20-1 to TRBJ1-5, with D unresolved. The V end was cut by 5 bases, the J end by 0 bases, with 14 bases between. This CDR3 has 15 residues. Per germline, CDR1 DFQATT and CDR2 SNEGSKA (reference sequence). CDR3 region: CSAADTEYSNQPQHF. The CDR3 DNA reads TGCAGTGCTGCCGACACAGAGTATAGCAATCAGCCCCAGCATTTT.

The sample holds one count of this clonotype. The rearrangement uses TRBV30 and TRBJ2-1; TRBD2 aligns across 12 bases. In germline, CDR1 is GTSNPN, CDR2 SVGIG (reference sequence). The CDR3 has 17 residues. V shed 2 bases and J 4 bases; nucleotides not matched to a gene: 9. The DNA of the CDR3 is TGTGCCTGGAGTCCTGGATCGACTAGCGGGAGTTACAATGAGCAGTTCTTC. Protein: CAWSPGSTSGSYNEQFF.

Of note for this clonotype: This may stem from a read error, because a much larger clone lies one nucleotide away. The chain is built from TRBV3-1 and TRBJ1-3, with D unclear. The CDR3 sequence is 16 residues long. V was cut by 1 base and J by 0 bases, with 10 bases left in between. Germline CDR1 LGHDT, CDR2 YNNKEL (reference sequence). Written as DNA, the CDR3 is TGTGCCAGCAGCCAAGGTAGCAGCTACTCTGGAAACACCATATATTTT. Its translation is CASSQGSSYSGNTIYF.

The chain joins TRBV5-6 to TRBJ2-5, with 7 nucleotides matching TRBD2. CDR3 length equals 14 residues. The V segment lost 0 bases and the J segment 4 bases; nucleotides outside the gene matches: 3. CDR1 is SGHDT, CDR2 YYEEEE, per germline. CDR3 bases: TGTGCCAGCAGCTTGGGGACTAGAGTAGAGACCCAGTACTTC. It translates to CASSLGTRVETQYF.

This clonotype was seen once. One end of the junction is discordant with germline, which a read error may explain. V is TRBV5-1 and J is TRBJ2-2; 8 nucleotides line up with TRBD1. This CDR3 contains 15 residues. CDR1 and CDR2 from the germline V gene are SGHRS and YFSETQ. In nucleotides, the CDR3 is TGCGCCAGCAGCTGGACGGGACAGGACACCAGGGAGCTGTTTTTT. Translation gives CASSWTGQDTRELFF.

The sample holds a few counts of this clonotype. The chain recombines TRBV7-3 with TRBJ2-2; 12 bases match TRBD2. The V and J ends lost 2 bases and 14 bases, in that order; junction bases with no gene match: 27. Per the germline V gene, CDR1 is SGHTA and CDR2 is FQGTGA. The CDR3 contains 21 residues. The CDR3 region has the DNA TGTGCCAGCAGCTTATATCCTAGCGGGAGGGCAACGGACCCTCCCGGCGGGGCCCTGTTTTTT. This codes for CASSLYPSGRATDPPGGALFF.

This clonotype was recorded many times. The V gene is TRBV3-1, the J gene TRBJ2-5; D call uncertain. V was cut by 3 bases and J by 12 bases, with 14 bases left in between. Germline CDR1 reads LGHDT; CDR2 reads YNNKEL (reference sequence). The CDR3 is made up of 12 amino acids. The CDR3 sequence is CASSQDPQSKYF. In DNA, the CDR3 is TGTGCCAGCAGCCAGGACCCCCAATCCAAGTACTTC.

This clonotype came up many times. The rearrangement joins TRBV2 to TRBJ2-7, with D perhaps assigned TRBD1 or TRBD2 (5 bases each). The CDR3 runs 12 residues. The germline V gene has CDR1 SNHLY and CDR2 FYNNEI. The V end lost 9 bases, the J end lost 4 bases, and 13 bases lay between the germline ends. DNA of the CDR3: TGTGCCAGTCGGGGCAGGCTATACGAGCAGTACTTC. It specifies CASRGRLYEQYF.

This clonotype has a handful of counts. The rearrangement uses TRBV7-9 and TRBJ1-1; unclear D gene. The V and J ends lost 1 base and 9 bases respectively, with 6 bases between them. Per the germline V gene, CDR1 is SEHNR and CDR2 is FQNEAQ (reference sequence). The CDR3 runs to 11 residues. The CDR3 DNA sequence: TGTGCCAGCAGCTTAGTAGCGCAAGCTTTCTTT. This sequence encodes CASSLVAQAFF.

The chain joins TRBV7-9 to TRBJ2-2; 7 bases match TRBD2. CDR1 and CDR2 from the germline V gene are SEHNR and FQNEAQ (reference sequence). This CDR3 has 14 residues. Germline trimming cut 6 bases from V and 2 bases from J; bases unmatched to any gene: 3. For the CDR3, the DNA is TGTGCCAGCAGAGGGACTATCAACACCGGGGAGCTGTTTTTT. This translates into CASRGTINTGELFF.

This clonotype was found many times. This chain joins TRBV28 and TRBJ2-5; D remains ambiguous. The CDR3 loop spans 13 amino acids. The germline V and J ends were trimmed by 2 bases and 2 bases, with 6 bases remaining between them. CDR1 and CDR2 from the germline V gene are MDHEN and SYDVKM. The CDR3 reads CASSLGQQETQYF. The CDR3 DNA reads as TGTGCCAGCAGTTTAGGGCAGCAAGAGACCCAGTACTTC. Supplemented by reference TRBV28 and TRBJ2-5, the full variable domain reads DVKVTQSSRYLVKRTGEKVFLECVQDMDHENMFWYRQDPGLGLRLIYFSYDVKMKEKGDIPEGYSVSREKKERFSLILESASTNQTSMYLCASSLGQQETQYFGPGTRLLVL.

The V gene is TRBV15, the J gene TRBJ2-1; TRBD2 aligns across 12 bases. The CDR3 has 16 amino acids. The V gene end was trimmed by 4 bases and the J gene end by 4 bases; junction bases not matched to a gene: 5. The germline V gene has CDR1 LNHNV and CDR2 YYDKDF (reference sequence). CDR3 coding DNA: TGTGCCACCAGCACCGCCGGGACTAGCGGGTACAATGAGCAGTTCTTC. Its translation is CATSTAGTSGYNEQFF.

The chain is built from TRBV14 and TRBJ2-2, with 8 nucleotides matching TRBD2. This CDR3 has 16 amino acids. Looked up from germline, CDR1 is SGHDN and CDR2 is FVKESK. V trimming: 4 bases; J trimming: 0 bases; junction bases outside the gene matches: 4. The CDR3 sequence is CASSRLTSANTGELFF. In DNA form, the CDR3 reads TGTGCCAGCAGCCGCCTGACTAGCGCGAACACCGGGGAGCTGTTTTTT. Based on the CDR3 plus reference TRBV14 and TRBJ2-2, the full variable domain is EAGVTQFPSHSVIEKGQTVTLRCDPISGHDNLYWYRRVMGKEIKFLLHFVKESKQDESGMPNNRFLAERTGGTYSTLKVQPAELEDSGVYFCASSRLTSANTGELFFGEGSRLTVL.

This clonotype occurred many times. CDR3 sequence reads: CASSFRTGATYEQYF. In DNA, the CDR3 is TGTGCCAGCAGTTTTCGGACAGGGGCCACCTACGAGCAGTACTTC. This chain joins TRBV27 and TRBJ2-7, with 9 bases matching TRBD1. Germline V gene data show CDR1 as MNHEY and CDR2 as SMNVEV (reference sequence). CDR3 length equals 15 residues. V gave up 3 bases and J gave up 2 bases; unmatched junction bases: 5.

This clonotype has more than one count but fewer than ten. The chain employs TRBV7-2 and TRBJ2-1; no clear D gene. CDR1 is SGHTA and CDR2 is FQGNSA in the germline V gene. The V end lost 2 bases, the J end lost 10 bases, and 9 bases lay between the germline ends. This CDR3 region has 12 residues. CDR3 DNA sequence: TGTGCCAGCAGCTTATGGGCCCGGGAGCAGTTCTTC. This gives the protein CASSLWAREQFF.

Note on this clonotype: A much larger clone lies one base from this, so it may be a read error. The rearrangement joins TRBV18 to TRBJ1-2, with 7 bases aligning to TRBD1. The CDR3 runs to 14 residues. Germline-derived CDR1 and CDR2 are KGHSH and LQKENI. J lost 4 bases, V lost 6 bases, and 8 bases had no gene match. This chain's CDR3 is CASSIRQGIYGYTF. The CDR3 nucleotides are TGTGCCAGCTCCATAAGACAGGGAATCTATGGCTACACCTTC.

This clonotype was observed many times. The chain recombines TRBV20-1 with TRBJ1-1; D not resolved. V was cut by 3 bases and J by 0 bases, with 11 bases left in between. CDR1 is DFQATT and CDR2 is SNEGSKA in the germline V gene (reference sequence). CDR3 size: 14 residues. CDR3 DNA sequence: TGCAGTGCTAGCGAGCAACCCATGAACACTGAAGCTTTCTTT. Amino acids: CSASEQPMNTEAFF.

This clonotype has a count of ten or more. The gene calls are TRBV30 and TRBJ1-2; no definite D call. Germline CDR1 reads GTSNPN; CDR2 reads SVGIG (reference sequence). CDR3 length equals 15 residues. Trimming left V 0 bases short and J 7 bases short, with 18 bases between. The CDR3 region is CAWSVGASAVFGYTF. The CDR3, as DNA: TGTGCCTGGAGTGTAGGTGCCTCCGCCGTCTTTGGCTACACCTTC.

V usage is TRBV7-3 and J usage is TRBJ2-5, with 7 bases aligning to TRBD1. The CDR3 is 18 residues long. CDR1 is SGHTA, CDR2 FQGTGA, per germline. The trim removed 3 bases at V and 4 bases at J, leaving 17 bases unmatched. This chain's CDR3 is CASSFRIRYRGMRETQYF. Written as DNA, the CDR3 is TGTGCCAGCAGCTTTAGAATACGTTACAGGGGAATGAGAGAGACCCAGTACTTC.

The rearrangement joins TRBV20-1 to TRBJ2-1, with 9 bases matching TRBD2. Trimming removed 3 bases from V and 3 bases from J; junction bases left unmatched: 12. The germline V gene has CDR1 DFQATT and CDR2 SNEGSKA (reference sequence). The CDR3 covers 17 residues. The CDR3 region has the DNA TGCAGTGCTAGTCCTCCCCCGAGCGGGAGGTTCTACAATGAGCAGTTCTTC. Translated, it gives CSASPPPSGRFYNEQFF.